This entry describes one TCR beta chain. The sample comes from a study of cytomegalovirus exposure and HLA in healthy donors. Some clones are missing from TCRdb's copy, which holds only in-frame ones; the method was immunoSEQ multiplex PCR. The table shows 200,000 to 250,000 clones, with around nine tenths occurring only once. CDR1 and CDR2 (germline): WSHSY, SAAADI. The CDR3 has 13 residues. Deletions cut 0 bases from V and 2 bases from J, with 5 bases between. This chain joins TRBV10-2 and TRBJ2-7; possible D gene TRBD1, 5 bases. The sequence derives from a young woman in good health and CMV-seronegative. Sequences were obtained from PBMCs. CDR3 DNA sequence: TGCGCCAGCAGTGAGTCAGGGGCCTACGAGCAGTACTTC. Translated, it gives CASSESGAYEQYF.